The present entry profiles one T cell receptor (beta chain) with its context. CDR3 length: 16 amino acids. V lost 4 bases and J 1 base, leaving 15 bases between the germline ends. From germline, CDR1 is SEHNR and CDR2 FQNEAQ (reference sequence). This entry belongs to a study of blood T cells in healthy people across ages. A J-beta primer mix and a sample-barcoded 5' primer were used in a second PCR of about 7 to 12 cycles. Each cDNA molecule, via a template-switch adaptor with 12 random nucleotides, was tagged. Using its own MiXCR run on the 5' RACE reads, TCRdb lists one record per CDR3 protein. Of hundreds of thousands of distinct CDR3 sequences listed, about 61% were seen once; the top ten hold about 26%.

The rearrangement joins TRBV7-9 to TRBJ2-3; D tentatively reads TRBD1 or TRBD2 (6 bases each). The TCR was taken from a man in his forties or fifties in good health. Sequencing input: blood. The CDR3 DNA sequence: TGTGCCAGCAGCTCTACCTTCGGGGGCGGCACAGATACGCAGTATTTT. It is translated as CASSSTFGGGTDTQYF. Variable domain in full (rest from reference TRBV7-9 and TRBJ2-3): DTGVSQNPRHKITKRGQNVTFRCDPISEHNRLYWYRQTLGQGPEFLTYFQNEAQLEKSRLLSDRFSAERPKGSFSTLEIQRTEQGDSAMYLCASSSTFGGGTDTQYFGPGTRLTVL.